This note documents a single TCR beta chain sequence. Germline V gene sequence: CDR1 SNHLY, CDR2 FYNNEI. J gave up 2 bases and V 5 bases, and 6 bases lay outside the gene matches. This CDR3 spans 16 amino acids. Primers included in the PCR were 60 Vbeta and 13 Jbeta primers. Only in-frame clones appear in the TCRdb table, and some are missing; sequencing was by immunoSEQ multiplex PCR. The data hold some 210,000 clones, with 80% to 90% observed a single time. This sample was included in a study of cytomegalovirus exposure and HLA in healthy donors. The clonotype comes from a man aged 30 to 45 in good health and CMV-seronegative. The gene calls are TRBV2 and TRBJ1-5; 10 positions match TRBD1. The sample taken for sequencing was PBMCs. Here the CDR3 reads CASSNDRGLRNQPQHF. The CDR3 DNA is TGTGCCAGCAGTAACGACAGGGGGCTCCGCAATCAGCCCCAGCATTTT. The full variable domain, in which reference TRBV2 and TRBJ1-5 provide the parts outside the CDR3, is EPEVTQTPSHQVTQMGQEVILRCVPISNHLYFYWYRQILGQKVEFLVSFYNNEISEKSEIFDDQFSVERPDGSNFTLKIRSTKLEDSAMYFCASSNDRGLRNQPQHFGDGTRLSIL.